Each of the 21 T cell receptor beta chains below was sequenced from the same sample in a study of CD8 T cells in Susac syndrome. A quantity of about 0.5 to 1 ug RNA underwent reverse transcription using random hexamers. TCRdb called the immunoSEQ multiplex PCR reads again in MiXCR, with one record for every CDR3 protein. The data show around 230,000 distinct CDR3 sequences, about 96% seen once. What was sequenced was CD4+ T cells from PBMCs. The receptors derive from a human donor with Susac syndrome.

J is TRBJ2-7 and V is TRBV6-5; no reliable D call. The CDR3 length is 11 residues. Germline V CDR1 and CDR2: MNHEY, SVGAGI. Trimming removed 6 bases at V and 4 bases at J, with 7 bases between. CDR3 region: CASRNAYEQYF. CDR3 nucleotides: TGTGCCAGCAGAAACGCTTACGAGCAGTACTTC.

The CDR3 region is CRGEGGASNTEAFF. The DNA for the CDR3 is TGCAGGGGGGAGGGTGGGGCCTCGAACACTGAAGCTTTCTTT. The chain has TRBV20-1 and TRBJ1-1, with D maybe TRBD1 (5 bases). Germline lookup yields CDR1 DFQATT and CDR2 SNEGSKA (reference sequence). CDR3 length: 14 residues.

The chain links TRBV5-1 to TRBJ1-2; 8 positions agree with TRBD1. The V segment lost 2 bases and the J segment 6 bases; nucleotides outside the gene matches: 6. CDR3 length: 14 amino acids. Germline V lookup: CDR1 SGHRS, CDR2 YFSETQ. CDR3 loop: CASSFGTGENGYTF. CDR3 bases: TGCGCCAGCAGCTTTGGGACAGGAGAGAATGGCTACACCTTC.

The chain combines TRBV5-1 with TRBJ2-7; 10 bases match TRBD2. V was pared by 4 bases and J by 6 bases, with 10 bases of the junction left unmatched. This CDR3 has 15 amino acids. Germline V gene lookup returns CDR1 SGHRS and CDR2 YFSETQ. CDR3 in amino acids: CASSATSGEWPEQYF. In DNA, the CDR3 is TGCGCCAGCAGCGCAACTAGCGGGGAGTGGCCCGAGCAGTACTTC.

The V gene is TRBV3-1, the J gene TRBJ2-4; the D gene is possibly TRBD2 (7 bases). V was cut by 0 bases and J by 0 bases, with 12 bases left in between. The CDR3 extends over 17 amino acids. Per the germline V gene, CDR1 is LGHDT and CDR2 is YNNKEL (reference sequence). CDR3 loop: CASSQDHGGLAKNIQYF. CDR3 nucleotides: TGTGCCAGCAGCCAAGATCACGGGGGGCTAGCCAAAAACATTCAGTACTTC.

This sequence joins TRBV27 and TRBJ2-7, with a weak D call TRBD2 (5 bases). This CDR3 has 14 amino acids. CDR1 and CDR2 (germline): MNHEY, SMNVEV (reference sequence). V was pared by 10 bases and J by 2 bases, with 18 bases between. DNA for the CDR3: TGTGCCACCGCGAGGGCATTGACACCCTACGAGCAGTACTTC. Amino acid sequence: CATARALTPYEQYF.

This rearrangement joins TRBV4-1 to TRBJ1-1; TRBD1 aligns across 7 bases. The CDR3 loop spans 15 amino acids. With 3 bases clipped from V and 2 bases from J, the junction kept 6 bases outside the gene matches. CDR1 and CDR2 (germline): MGHRA, YSYEKL. This chain's CDR3 is CASSHSDRINTEAFF. CDR3 DNA: TGCGCCAGCAGCCACTCGGACAGGATAAACACTGAAGCTTTCTTT.

The V gene is TRBV20-1, the J gene TRBJ2-5; D remains unclear. In germline, CDR1 is DFQATT, CDR2 SNEGSKA (reference sequence). This CDR3 is built from 12 residues. V lost 7 bases, J lost 1 base, and 10 bases lay in between. The chain's CDR3 is CSVELAQETQYF. CDR3 DNA sequence: TGCAGTGTAGAGCTCGCCCAAGAGACCCAGTACTTC.

This chain links TRBV29-1 with TRBJ2-3, with D hard to call. Deletions cut 4 bases from V and 4 bases from J, with 6 bases between. The CDR3 totals 11 residues. The germline V gene has CDR1 SQVTM and CDR2 ANQGSEA. In DNA form, the CDR3 reads TGCAGCGTTGGGGAATCAGATACGCAGTATTTT. This encodes CSVGESDTQYF.

The chain combines TRBV29-1 with TRBJ1-1; D is ambiguous. V lost 4 bases to trimming and J lost 6 bases, with 9 bases between them. The germline V gene has CDR1 SQVTM and CDR2 ANQGSEA. The CDR3 covers 11 residues. The CDR3 DNA is TGCAGCGTTGGGGCAGTGCCTGAAGCTTTCTTT. Translating gives CSVGAVPEAFF.

The CDR3 DNA reads TGCAGCGTTGGCCTAGCGGGAGGTCTAGCCAAAAACATTCAGTACTTC. Translating it yields CSVGLAGGLAKNIQYF. This chain links TRBV29-1 with TRBJ2-4; 11 bases map to TRBD2. Germline values: CDR1 SQVTM, CDR2 ANQGSEA. V was pared by 4 bases and J by 0 bases, with 5 bases of the junction left unmatched. This CDR3 is built from 16 residues.

The chain carries TRBV29-1 and TRBJ2-3, with 10 positions matching TRBD2. Germline CDR1 and CDR2: SQVTM and ANQGSEA. CDR3 length: 14 amino acids. Trimming took 6 bases from V and 4 from J; bases not matched to a gene: 7. This chain's CDR3 is CSVGPSGSADTQYF. The DNA of the CDR3 is TGCAGCGTAGGACCTAGCGGGAGTGCAGATACGCAGTATTTT.

The chain recombines TRBV5-1 with TRBJ2-4; D uncertain. Trimming cost V 2 bases and J 8 bases, with 11 bases left between them. CDR3 length: 13 residues. Germline V gene data show CDR1 as SGHRS and CDR2 as YFSETQ. In DNA form, the CDR3 reads TGCGCCAGCAGCTTACCGGATCCGGACATTCAGTACTTC. It yields the protein CASSLPDPDIQYF.

This chain uses TRBV25-1 with TRBJ1-1; the D gene is possibly TRBD1 (5 bases). Trimming pared 6 bases from V and 1 base from J, leaving 6 bases between. CDR1 is MGHDK, CDR2 SYGVNS, per germline. The CDR3 is 12 residues long. Here the CDR3 DNA reads TGTGCCAGCAGAAGGGGGAACACTGAAGCTTTCTTT. As protein: CASRRGNTEAFF.

The chain has TRBV20-1 and TRBJ2-7; 8 nucleotides align to TRBD2. The CDR3 is 13 residues long. V gave up 6 bases and J gave up 6 bases; unmatched junction bases: 10. Germline loops: CDR1 DFQATT, CDR2 SNEGSKA (reference sequence). The CDR3 protein is CSAPGIAGPEQYF. The CDR3, as DNA: TGCAGTGCCCCCGGGATAGCGGGACCCGAGCAGTACTTC.

This clonotype was counted a single time. The chain links TRBV4-2 to TRBJ1-1; D ambiguous. CDR1 and CDR2 (germline): LGHNA, YNFKEQ. The CDR3 covers 13 residues. V lost 3 bases to trimming and J lost 1 base, with 6 bases between them. The CDR3 loop is CASSQNRNTEAFF. The CDR3 DNA follows: TGTGCCAGCAGCCAGAACAGGAACACTGAAGCTTTCTTT.

The CDR3 loop is CASSQEIVVSYNEQFF. DNA for the CDR3: TGTGCCAGCAGCCAAGAGATTGTAGTCTCCTACAATGAGCAGTTCTTC. The rearrangement joins TRBV14 to TRBJ2-1; D gene ambiguous. Germline CDR1 reads SGHDN; CDR2 reads FVKESK. The CDR3 sequence is 16 residues long. V was trimmed by 0 bases and J by 0 bases, leaving 9 bases between them.

The chain employs TRBV10-3 and TRBJ2-1; 8 bases agree with TRBD2. The CDR3 covers 13 residues. After removal of 6 bases from V and 8 bases from J, the junction contained 6 bases not matched to a gene. Per the germline V gene, CDR1 is ENHRY and CDR2 is SYGVKD. In DNA form, the CDR3 reads TGTGCCATCAGGAGCGGGAGCGTCGATGAGCAGTTCTTC. It is translated as CAIRSGSVDEQFF.

V gene TRBV29-1 combines with J gene TRBJ2-4, with unresolved D. CDR1 is SQVTM, CDR2 ANQGSEA, per germline. This CDR3 comprises 13 residues. The V gene lost 4 bases and the J gene lost 1 base, with 8 bases spanning the gap. The CDR3, as DNA: TGCAGCGTTGCACTACAGGCCAAAAACATTCAGTACTTC. Its translation: CSVALQAKNIQYF.

The chain couples TRBV7-6 to TRBJ1-2, with 11 positions matching TRBD1. This CDR3 is 15 amino acids long. V dropped 5 bases and J dropped 4; count of bases not matched to a gene: 6. CDR1 is SGHVS and CDR2 is FNYEAQ in the germline V gene. The CDR3 loop reads CASSPTGQGGYGYTF. In DNA, the CDR3 is TGTGCCAGCAGCCCCACGGGACAGGGGGGCTATGGCTACACCTTC.

The chain has TRBV5-6 and TRBJ2-4, with no clear D. Trimming stripped 1 base from V and 0 bases from J, with 8 bases between. CDR1 and CDR2 from the germline V gene are SGHDT and YYEEEE. The CDR3 totals 15 residues. CDR3 nucleotides: TGTGCCAGCAGCTTGCGGGCACTAGCCAAAAACATTCAGTACTTC. Translation gives CASSLRALAKNIQYF.